Below, 3 T cell receptor beta chains from the same sample are listed, as sequenced in a study of shared clonotypes between healthy human individuals. Positive CCR7 selection of CD45RO-negative cells yielded the naive CD8 cells, and terminally differentiated effector memory CD45RA+ cells were excluded. The assay was immunoSEQ multiplex PCR, and TCRdb's table has in-frame clones only and misses some. In the table there are about 1.9 million clones, 93% of which are singletons. The sequencing input was naive CD8+ T cells from PBMCs. The receptors shown here come from a man aged 18 to 29 in good health. Some clones in this sample may be carry-over from other donors' samples.

J is TRBJ2-2 and V is TRBV7-9, with 7 bases that match TRBD1. The CDR3 has 17 residues. The trim removed 6 bases at V and 1 base at J, leaving 11 bases unmatched. In germline, CDR1 is SEHNR, CDR2 FQNEAQ (reference sequence). The CDR3 DNA reads TGTGCCAGCAGTCAGGGGCCGGGACAGCTGAACACCGGGGAGCTGTTTTTT. As protein: CASSQGPGQLNTGELFF.

V and J are TRBV6-5 and TRBJ2-5; 7 positions match TRBD1. V lost 10 bases, J lost 0 bases, and 11 bases stayed unmatched. There are 15 residues in the CDR3. CDR1 MNHEY and CDR2 SVGAGI come from the germline V gene. The CDR3: CATKKGQIYQETQYF. The CDR3 DNA follows: TGTGCCACGAAAAAGGGACAGATCTACCAAGAGACCCAGTACTTC.

The chain is built from TRBV27 and TRBJ2-1; D perhaps matches TRBD2 (6 bases). Germline assignment: CDR1 MNHEY and CDR2 SMNVEV (reference sequence). The CDR3 is 15 amino acids. With 5 bases removed from V and 4 bases from J, the gap between germline ends came to 15 bases. The chain's CDR3 is CASSPLANLYNEQFF. The CDR3 region has the DNA TGTGCCAGCAGTCCCCTAGCGAATCTATACAATGAGCAGTTCTTC.